This is a list of T cell receptor beta chains from one sample in a study of CD8 T cells in ankylosing spondylitis. TCRdb re-called the 5' RACE reads with MiXCR, one entry per CDR3 protein. The table has about 460,000 distinct CDR3 sequences, approximately 5.3% seen once. The sequenced sample consisted of blood, either unsorted or a sorted T cell fraction (not recorded which). Source of these receptors: a male donor with ankylosing spondylitis. Both conserved end residues are part of each CDR3. Each record gives: clone size, J gene, D gene, V gene, CDR3 DNA, CDR3 protein. D genes are given only for firm matches. The size entry is marked missing in some rows and otherwise reads once, few, many or a size class.

>many|TRBJ1-1|NA|TRBV7-2
TGTGCCAGCAGCTTAAGTTCGGACACTGAAGCTTTCTTT
CASSLSSDTEAFF
>many|TRBJ1-2|TRBD1|TRBV28
TGTGCCAGCAGCTTGGGACAGATCCGCGGCTACACCTTC
CASSLGQIRGYTF
>many|TRBJ1-2|NA|TRBV28
TGTGCCAGCACCCCTGCCTTAAACTATGGCTACACCTTC
CASTPALNYGYTF
>many|TRBJ1-3|NA|TRBV14
TGTGCCAGCAGCCAAGAATTCGTGCGGACAAGCTATGGAAACACCATATATTTT
CASSQEFVRTSYGNTIYF
>many|TRBJ2-7|TRBD2|TRBV20-1
TGCAGTGCTGATCATAGCGGGGGGGCCCACGAGCAGTACTTC
CSADHSGGAHEQYF
>many|TRBJ2-7|TRBD2|TRBV11-2
TGTGCCAGCAGCCAACGCCGGACTAGCAACTACGAGCAGTACTTC
CASSQRRTSNYEQYF
>many|TRBJ2-3|TRBD2|TRBV20-1
TGCAGTGCTAGAGACGGGACTAGCGACACAGATACGCAGTATTTT
CSARDGTSDTDTQYF
>many|TRBJ1-1|TRBD1|TRBV5-1
TGCGCCAGCAGCTTGGTGACAGGGTGGGTGACTGAAGCTTTCTTT
CASSLVTGWVTEAFF
>many|TRBJ1-3|NA|TRBV6-5
TGTGCCAGCAGTTTCCAGACTGCAACGGACACCATATATTTT
CASSFQTATDTIYF
>few|TRBJ2-3|NA|TRBV10-3
TGTGCCATCGGCAGGGAACGGGGAGATACGCAGTATTTT
CAIGRERGDTQYF
>NA|TRBJ2-7|NA|TRBV19
TGTGCCAGTAGTTCCGGGACCAAGCAGTACTTC
CASSSGTKQYF
>many|TRBJ2-7|TRBD2|TRBV7-6
TGTGCCAGCAGCTTAGCGCCTAGCGGGAGGACCTACGAGCAGTACTTC
CASSLAPSGRTYEQYF
>many|TRBJ2-2|TRBD1|TRBV4-1
TGCGCCAGCTTAAAGGCGCCAGGGGGGAACACCGGGGAGCTGTTTTTT
CASLKAPGGNTGELFF
>many|TRBJ2-5|NA|TRBV5-5
TGTGCCAGCAGCTTTAAAAAGACCCAGTACTTC
CASSFKKTQYF
>many|TRBJ1-4|NA|TRBV4-3
TGCGCCAGCAGCCGGGGAGTTGAGGGAGAAAAACTGTTTTTT
CASSRGVEGEKLFF
>NA|TRBJ2-2|NA|TRBV6-2/TRBV6-3
TGTGCCAGCGGCGGGACAGCTTACACCGGGGAGCTGTTTTTT
CASGGTAYTGELFF
>many|TRBJ2-2|NA|TRBV10-3
TGTGCCATCAGGGTAACGAGCGGGGAGCTGTTTTTT
CAIRVTSGELFF
>many|TRBJ2-2|TRBD2|TRBV29-1
TGCAGCGCTTTGGGCGAGACTAGCGGGACCGGGGAGCTGTTTTTT
CSALGETSGTGELFF
>many|TRBJ1-6|TRBD1|TRBV20-1
TGCAGTGCTAGATCCTTGACAGGGGCTTATAATTCACCCCTCCACTTT
CSARSLTGAYNSPLHF
>many|TRBJ1-1|NA|TRBV6-5
TGTGCCAGCAGTTACAGTGGCTCTCCGAGGGAAGCTTTCTTT
CASSYSGSPREAFF
>many|TRBJ1-2|TRBD1|TRBV7-9
TGTGCCAGCAGCCTCCCCCTTGGACAGGGAGGCGGCTACACCTTC
CASSLPLGQGGGYTF
>NA|TRBJ2-7|NA|TRBV20-1
TGCAGTGCAGGAGGCTTCGACGAGCAGTACTTC
CSAGGFDEQYF
>NA|TRBJ2-7|TRBD1|TRBV28
TGTGCCAGCAGTGTAGACAGGGGGTTGTCTTCTCGCGAGCAGTACTTC
CASSVDRGLSSREQYF
>many|TRBJ2-1|NA|TRBV6-2/TRBV6-3
TGTGCCAGCAGTTACTCGAGCTACAATGAGCAGTTCTTC
CASSYSSYNEQFF
>many|TRBJ1-2|NA|TRBV28
TGTGCCAGCAGTTTAGGTCCCTCAAGAGTCGGAAACTATGGCTACACCTTC
CASSLGPSRVGNYGYTF
>many|TRBJ2-5|NA|TRBV5-1
TGCGCCAGCAGCTTGGGGGCACCTTACCAAGAGACCCAGTACTTC
CASSLGAPYQETQYF
>NA|TRBJ2-1|NA|TRBV28
TGTGCCAGCACCCGAGTGGGGGGTGAGCAGTTCTTC
CASTRVGGEQFF
>many|TRBJ1-2|NA|TRBV12-3/TRBV12-4
TGTGCCAGCAGATATAACAGGGAGGAAGGCTACACCTTC
CASRYNREEGYTF
>many|TRBJ2-5|TRBD1|TRBV9
TGTGCCAGCAGCGTAGGTCGGACAGGGGCCGCACGAGAGGGAGAGACCCAGTACTTC
CASSVGRTGAAREGETQYF
>many|TRBJ2-3|NA|TRBV18
TGTGCCAGCTCACCATTAGGAGGGGCAGATACGCAGTATTTT
CASSPLGGADTQYF
>many|TRBJ2-3|NA|TRBV24-1
TGTGCCACCAGTGATTTGGGGCTATTGGGGACAGATACGCAGTATTTT
CATSDLGLLGTDTQYF
>many|TRBJ2-1|TRBD2|TRBV12-3/TRBV12-4
TGTGCCAGCAGTTTAAGGCTAGCGGGAGTCAATGAGCAGTTCTTC
CASSLRLAGVNEQFF
>many|TRBJ1-4|NA|TRBV13
TGTGCCAGCAGCTACAACCTCCCCAGGTTTTCCAAAAAACTGTTTTTT
CASSYNLPRFSKKLFF
>many|TRBJ1-2|NA|TRBV28
TGTGCCAGCAGTTTATTCGCCCCGGAAGGGATCTATGGCTACACCTTC
CASSLFAPEGIYGYTF
>many|TRBJ2-7|TRBD2|TRBV7-9
TGTGCCAGCAGCTCAAACATAGCGGGAGTTGCCCGCGAGCAGTACTTC
CASSSNIAGVAREQYF
>many|TRBJ1-1|NA|TRBV5-1
TGCGCCAGCAGCGGGTTTACGGGGGTGAACACTGAAGCTTTCTTT
CASSGFTGVNTEAFF
>many|TRBJ2-7|TRBD1|TRBV5-1
TGCGCCAGCAGCTCGACAGGGAGCTCCTACGAGCAGTACTTC
CASSSTGSSYEQYF